This TCR beta chain was obtained from a study of radiotherapy plus CTLA-4 blockade in lung cancer. As for the study in general: Of all patients, around 19% responded objectively and about 34% showed disease control.

Sequencing was performed with immunoSEQ multiplex PCR; in TCRdb, only in-frame clones are kept and a portion is missing. Counted here are some 66,000 clones, approximately 82% occurring once; the ten biggest clones make up less than 5%. As regards this clone: Its target is unknown. One end of the junction does not line up with germline, which may come from a read error.

Study results and caveats: There was expansion of tumor-derived TCR clones in blood after radiotherapy plus ipilimumab.

Germline V gene data show CDR1 as KGHSH and CDR2 as LQKENI. The CDR3 extends over 13 amino acids. The sequenced sample was peripheral blood, obtained from a patient treated with radiotherapy plus ipilimumab. The sequence derives from a human donor with non-small cell lung cancer who had a partial response to radiotherapy plus ipilimumab. The chain employs TRBV18 and TRBJ1-5, with unresolved D. CDR3 loop: CASSPEGKQPQHF. CDR3 DNA sequence: TGTGCCAGCTCACCGGAGGGCAAACAGCCCCAGCATTTT.